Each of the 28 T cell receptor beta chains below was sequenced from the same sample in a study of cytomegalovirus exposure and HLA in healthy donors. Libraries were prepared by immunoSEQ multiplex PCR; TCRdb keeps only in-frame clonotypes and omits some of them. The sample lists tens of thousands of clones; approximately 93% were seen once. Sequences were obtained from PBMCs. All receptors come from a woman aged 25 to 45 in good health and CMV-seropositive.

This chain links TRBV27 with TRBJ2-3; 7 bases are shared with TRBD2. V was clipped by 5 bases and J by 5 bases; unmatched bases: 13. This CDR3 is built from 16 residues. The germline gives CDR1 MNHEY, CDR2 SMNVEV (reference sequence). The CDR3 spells CASSRTPGGLVDTQYF. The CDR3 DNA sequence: TGTGCCAGCAGTCGGACTCCCGGGGGGTTAGTAGATACGCAGTATTTT.

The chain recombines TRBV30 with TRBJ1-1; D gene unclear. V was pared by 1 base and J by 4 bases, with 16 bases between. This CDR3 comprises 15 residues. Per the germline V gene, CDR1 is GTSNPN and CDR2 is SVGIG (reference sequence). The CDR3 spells CAWSDSGYPGTEAFF. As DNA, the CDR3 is TGTGCCTGGAGTGATAGCGGCTACCCGGGCACTGAAGCTTTCTTT.

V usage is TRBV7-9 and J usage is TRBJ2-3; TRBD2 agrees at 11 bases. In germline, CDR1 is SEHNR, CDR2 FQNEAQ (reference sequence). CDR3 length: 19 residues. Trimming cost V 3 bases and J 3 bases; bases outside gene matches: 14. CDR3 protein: CASSFPSTSGSQSTDTQYF. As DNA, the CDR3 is TGTGCCAGCAGCTTTCCTAGTACTAGCGGGAGTCAGAGTACAGATACGCAGTATTTT.

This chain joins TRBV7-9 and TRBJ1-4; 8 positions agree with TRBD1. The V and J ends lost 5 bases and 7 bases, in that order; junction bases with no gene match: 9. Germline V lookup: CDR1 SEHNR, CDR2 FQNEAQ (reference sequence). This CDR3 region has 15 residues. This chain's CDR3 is CASSPKDREIEKLFF. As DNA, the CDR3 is TGTGCCAGCAGCCCAAAGGACAGGGAGATTGAAAAACTGTTTTTT.

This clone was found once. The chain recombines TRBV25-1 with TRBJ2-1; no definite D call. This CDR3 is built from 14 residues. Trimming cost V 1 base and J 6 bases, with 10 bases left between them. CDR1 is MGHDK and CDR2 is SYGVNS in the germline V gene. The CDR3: CASSESVPGNEQFF. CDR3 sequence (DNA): TGTGCCAGCAGTGAATCAGTCCCAGGCAATGAGCAGTTCTTC.

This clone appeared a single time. CDR3 coding DNA: TGTGCCAGCAGCCCCGATTCGGGAGGGCTAGCGGGAGGAACGTTCTTC. Residues: CASSPDSGGLAGGTFF. The chain employs TRBV7-2 and TRBJ2-1, with 11 positions matching TRBD2. The germline V gene has CDR1 SGHTA and CDR2 FQGNSA. This CDR3 is built from 16 residues. J was trimmed by 15 bases and V by 5 bases; bases with no gene match: 18. Full variable domain (rest looked up from reference TRBV7-2 and TRBJ2-1): GAGVSQSPSNKVTEKGKDVELRCDPISGHTALYWYRQSLGQGLEFLIYFQGNSAPDKSGLPSDRFSAERTGGSVSTLTIQRTQQEDSAVYLCASSPDSGGLAGGTFFGPGTRLTVL.

The CDR3 DNA is TGCGCCAGCAGCTTGGTGGCTAGCGACCGGGAGCTGTTTTTT. The encoded protein is CASSLVASDRELFF. The chain links TRBV5-1 to TRBJ2-2; a weak D match, TRBD2 (6 bases). The CDR3 contains 14 residues. V was shortened by 0 bases and J by 9 bases, with 12 bases between the two germline ends. Germline lookup yields CDR1 SGHRS and CDR2 YFSETQ. Drawing the rest from reference TRBV5-1 and TRBJ2-2, the complete variable domain is KAGVTQTPRYLIKTRGQQVTLSCSPISGHRSVSWYQQTPGQGLQFLFEYFSETQRNKGNFPGRFSGRQFSNSRSEMNVSTLELGDSALYLCASSLVASDRELFFGEGSRLTVL.

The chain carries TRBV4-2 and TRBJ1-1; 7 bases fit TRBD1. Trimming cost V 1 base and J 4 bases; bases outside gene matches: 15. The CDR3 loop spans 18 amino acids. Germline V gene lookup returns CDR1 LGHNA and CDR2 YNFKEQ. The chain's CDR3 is CASSQASRAGQVGTEAFF. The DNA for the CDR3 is TGTGCCAGCAGCCAAGCCTCGAGGGCCGGACAGGTCGGCACTGAAGCTTTCTTT.

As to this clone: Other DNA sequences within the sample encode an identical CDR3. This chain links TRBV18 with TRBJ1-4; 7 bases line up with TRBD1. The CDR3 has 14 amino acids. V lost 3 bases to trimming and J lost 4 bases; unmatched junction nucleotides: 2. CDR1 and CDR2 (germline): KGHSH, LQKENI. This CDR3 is CASSPRDSNEKLFF. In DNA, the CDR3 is TGTGCCAGCTCACCCCGGGACAGTAATGAAAAACTGTTTTTT.

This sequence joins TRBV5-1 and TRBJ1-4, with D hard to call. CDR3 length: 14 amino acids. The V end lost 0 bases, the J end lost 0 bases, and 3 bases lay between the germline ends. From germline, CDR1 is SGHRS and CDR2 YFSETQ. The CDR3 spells CASSLGTTNEKLFF. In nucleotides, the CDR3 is TGCGCCAGCAGCTTGGGTACAACTAATGAAAAACTGTTTTTT.

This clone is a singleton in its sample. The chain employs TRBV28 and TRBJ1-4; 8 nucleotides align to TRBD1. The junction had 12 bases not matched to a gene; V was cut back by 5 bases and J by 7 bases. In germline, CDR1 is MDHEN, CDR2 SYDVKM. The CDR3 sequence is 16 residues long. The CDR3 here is CASSLTAGGGSEKLFF. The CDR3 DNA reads TGTGCCAGCAGTCTCACCGCAGGGGGCGGGAGTGAAAAACTGTTTTTT. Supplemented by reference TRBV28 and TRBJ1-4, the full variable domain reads DVKVTQSSRYLVKRTGEKVFLECVQDMDHENMFWYRQDPGLGLRLIYFSYDVKMKEKGDIPEGYSVSREKKERFSLILESASTNQTSMYLCASSLTAGGGSEKLFFGSGTQLSVL.

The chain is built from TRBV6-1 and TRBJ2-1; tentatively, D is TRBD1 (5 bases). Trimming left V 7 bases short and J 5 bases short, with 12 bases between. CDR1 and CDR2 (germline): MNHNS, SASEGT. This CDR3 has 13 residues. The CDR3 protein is CASTWKGNNEQFF. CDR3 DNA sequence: TGTGCCAGCACCTGGAAGGGGAACAATGAGCAGTTCTTC.

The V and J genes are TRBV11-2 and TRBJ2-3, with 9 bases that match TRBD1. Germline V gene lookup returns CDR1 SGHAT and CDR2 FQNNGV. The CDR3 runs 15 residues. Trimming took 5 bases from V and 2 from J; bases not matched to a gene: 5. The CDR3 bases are TGTGCCAGCAGCCGAACAGGGGGCGTCACAGATACGCAGTATTTT. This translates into CASSRTGGVTDTQYF.

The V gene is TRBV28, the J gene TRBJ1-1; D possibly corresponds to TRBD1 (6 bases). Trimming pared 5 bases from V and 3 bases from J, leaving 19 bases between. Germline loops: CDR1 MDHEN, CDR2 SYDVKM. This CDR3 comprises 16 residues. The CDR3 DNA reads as TGTGCCAGCAGTCCCGGGGGGGGCATTATGCACACTGAAGCTTTCTTT. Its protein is CASSPGGGIMHTEAFF.

The CDR3 sequence is CAWSVGPGGQPQHF. The CDR3 DNA sequence: TGTGCCTGGAGTGTTGGTCCCGGGGGTCAGCCCCAGCATTTT. The chain links TRBV30 to TRBJ1-5; D possibly corresponds to TRBD1 (5 bases). Trimming took off 0 bases at V and 6 bases at J, with 12 bases between the two ends. The CDR3 runs 14 residues. Germline V gene data show CDR1 as GTSNPN and CDR2 as SVGIG (reference sequence).

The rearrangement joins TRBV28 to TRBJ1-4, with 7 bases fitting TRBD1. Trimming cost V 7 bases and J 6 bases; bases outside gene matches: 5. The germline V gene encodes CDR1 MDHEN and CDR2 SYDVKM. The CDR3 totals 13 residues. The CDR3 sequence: CASTNRGDEKLFF. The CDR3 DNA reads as TGTGCCAGCACCAACAGGGGCGATGAAAAACTGTTTTTT. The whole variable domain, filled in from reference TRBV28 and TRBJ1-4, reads DVKVTQSSRYLVKRTGEKVFLECVQDMDHENMFWYRQDPGLGLRLIYFSYDVKMKEKGDIPEGYSVSREKKERFSLILESASTNQTSMYLCASTNRGDEKLFFGSGTQLSVL.

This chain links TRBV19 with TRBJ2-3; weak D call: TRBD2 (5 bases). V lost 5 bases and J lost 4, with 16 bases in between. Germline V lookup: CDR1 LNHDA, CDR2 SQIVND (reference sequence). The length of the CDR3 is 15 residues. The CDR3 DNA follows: TGTGCCAGTAGTCCCAATAGAGGGAGCCCAGATACGCAGTATTTT. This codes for CASSPNRGSPDTQYF.

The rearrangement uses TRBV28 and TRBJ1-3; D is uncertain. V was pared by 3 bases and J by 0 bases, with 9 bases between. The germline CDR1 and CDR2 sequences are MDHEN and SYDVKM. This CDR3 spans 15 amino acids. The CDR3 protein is CASSFSGYSGNTIYF. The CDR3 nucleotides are TGTGCCAGCAGTTTTTCAGGCTACTCTGGAAACACCATATATTTT.

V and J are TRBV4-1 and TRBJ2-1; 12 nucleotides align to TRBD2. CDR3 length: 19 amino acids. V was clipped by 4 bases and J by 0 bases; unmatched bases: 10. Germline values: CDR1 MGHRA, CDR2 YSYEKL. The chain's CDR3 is CASSPEGLAGAFSYNEQFF. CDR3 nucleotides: TGCGCCAGCAGCCCCGAGGGACTAGCGGGTGCCTTCTCCTACAATGAGCAGTTCTTC.

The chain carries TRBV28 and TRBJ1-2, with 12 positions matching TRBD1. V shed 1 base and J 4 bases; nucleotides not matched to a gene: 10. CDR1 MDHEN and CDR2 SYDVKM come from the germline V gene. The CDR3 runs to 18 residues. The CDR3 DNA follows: TGTGCCAGCAGTTTATACATTGGGACAGGGGGCTTGGGCTATGGCTACACCTTC. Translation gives CASSLYIGTGGLGYGYTF.

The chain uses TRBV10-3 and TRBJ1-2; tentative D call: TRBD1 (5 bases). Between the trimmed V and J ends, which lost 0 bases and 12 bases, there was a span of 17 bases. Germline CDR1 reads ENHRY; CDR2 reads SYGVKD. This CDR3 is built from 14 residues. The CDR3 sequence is CAISESTSGGVDTF. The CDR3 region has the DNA TGTGCCATCAGTGAGTCGACGTCCGGGGGAGTCGACACCTTC.

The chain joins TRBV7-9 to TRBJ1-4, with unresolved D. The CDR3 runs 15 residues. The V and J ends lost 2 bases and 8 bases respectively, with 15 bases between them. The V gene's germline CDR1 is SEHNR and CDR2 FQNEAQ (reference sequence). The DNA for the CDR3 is TGTGCCAGCAGCTTAAGTCCGATGGGGAGGGAAAAACTGTTTTTT. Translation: CASSLSPMGREKLFF.

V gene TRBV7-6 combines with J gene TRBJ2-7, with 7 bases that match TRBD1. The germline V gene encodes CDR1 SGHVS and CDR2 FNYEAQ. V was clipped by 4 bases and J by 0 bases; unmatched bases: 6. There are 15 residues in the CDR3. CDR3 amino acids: CASSSGQTYSYEQYF. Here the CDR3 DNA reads TGTGCCAGCAGCTCGGGACAGACCTACTCCTACGAGCAGTACTTC.

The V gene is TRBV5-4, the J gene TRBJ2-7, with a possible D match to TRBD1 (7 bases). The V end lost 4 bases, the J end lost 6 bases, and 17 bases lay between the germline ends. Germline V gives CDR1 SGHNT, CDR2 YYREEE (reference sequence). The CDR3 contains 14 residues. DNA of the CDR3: TGTGCCAGCAGCCCCGGGGGTACAGGGGTCGAGCAGTACTTC. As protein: CASSPGGTGVEQYF.

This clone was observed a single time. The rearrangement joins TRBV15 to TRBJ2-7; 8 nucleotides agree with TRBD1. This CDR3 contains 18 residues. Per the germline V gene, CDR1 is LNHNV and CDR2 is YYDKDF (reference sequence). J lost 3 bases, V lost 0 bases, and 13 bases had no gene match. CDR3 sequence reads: CATSRDTVGQGLIYEQYF. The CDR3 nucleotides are TGTGCCACCAGCAGAGATACGGTAGGACAGGGCCTGATCTACGAGCAGTACTTC.

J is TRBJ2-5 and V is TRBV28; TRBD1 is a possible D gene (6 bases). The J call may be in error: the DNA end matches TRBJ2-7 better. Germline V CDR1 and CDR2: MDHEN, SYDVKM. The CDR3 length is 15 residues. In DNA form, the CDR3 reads TGTGCCAGCAGAAATCCGGGACAATCTCCGGGCGAGCAGTACTTC. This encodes CASRNPGQSPGEQYF.

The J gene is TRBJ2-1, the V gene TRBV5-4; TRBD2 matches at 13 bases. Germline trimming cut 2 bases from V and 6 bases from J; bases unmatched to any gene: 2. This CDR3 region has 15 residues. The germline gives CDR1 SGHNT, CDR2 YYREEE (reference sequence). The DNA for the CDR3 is TGTGCCAGCAGCTTCGGGACTAGCGGGGTCAATGAGCAGTTCTTC. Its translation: CASSFGTSGVNEQFF.

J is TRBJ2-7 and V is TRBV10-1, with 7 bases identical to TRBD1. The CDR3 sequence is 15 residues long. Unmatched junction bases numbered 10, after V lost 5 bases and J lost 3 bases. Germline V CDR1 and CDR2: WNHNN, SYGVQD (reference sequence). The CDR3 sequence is CASSQPGQPLYEQYF. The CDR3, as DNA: TGCGCCAGCAGTCAACCGGGACAGCCTCTCTACGAGCAGTACTTC.